The next 8 T cell receptor beta chains were all read from a single sample in a study of a mutant IDH1 vaccine in newly diagnosed glioma (dated by TCRdb to the early 2020s). The library came from the immunoSEQ multiplex PCR assay. TCRdb took over this immuneACCESS table, retaining in-frame rearrangements with V and J assigned. Such tables are incomplete; in checked studies, under half of the missing clones stem from an unresolved V gene, and the remainder is unexplained. For this sample the table gives around 60,000 clones, of which around 84% were detected only once. The ten largest clones add up to over 4% of the sample. The time point label on this specimen signifies: week 23, last vaccination. A 20-mer mutant IDH1 peptide at 300 micrograms in Montanide made up each vaccine dose, which was injected subcutaneously together with topical imiquimod. No antigen has been assigned to these receptors.

This specimen was PBMCs, taken from a glioma patient whose treatment included an IDH1 peptide vaccine. These TCRs come from a man in his thirties or forties with glioma.

The chain has TRBV27 and TRBJ2-1, with D perhaps TRBD2 (5 bases). The V and J ends lost 4 bases and 13 bases respectively, with 14 bases between them. CDR3 length: 12 amino acids. CDR1 MNHEY and CDR2 SMNVEV come from the germline V gene (reference sequence). CDR3 loop: CASSYPGPGQFF. Written as DNA, the CDR3 is TGTGCCAGCAGTTATCCTGGACCGGGACAGTTCTTC.

This clone has a single count. DNA of the CDR3: TGTGCCAGCAGCTCTGGGGACGGAGAGACCCAGTACTTC. Amino acids: CASSSGDGETQYF. The genes are TRBV7-9 and TRBJ2-5; D may match TRBD1 or TRBD2 (5 bases each). The germline gives CDR1 SEHNR, CDR2 FQNEAQ (reference sequence). The CDR3 runs 13 residues. V was clipped by 4 bases and J by 4 bases, with 10 bases between them. The full variable domain, with the rest looked up from reference TRBV7-9 and TRBJ2-5, is DTGVSQNPRHKITKRGQNVTFRCDPISEHNRLYWYRQTLGQGPEFLTYFQNEAQLEKSRLLSDRFSAERPKGSFSTLEIQRTEQGDSAMYLCASSSGDGETQYFGPGTRLLVL.

J is TRBJ1-5 and V is TRBV6-5; a possible D gene is TRBD1 (6 bases). Trimming pared 6 bases from V and 1 base from J, leaving 10 bases between. This CDR3 has 14 amino acids. Germline V gene lookup returns CDR1 MNHEY and CDR2 SVGAGI. The DNA of the CDR3 is TGTGCCAGCAGCAGACAGGCCAGCAATCAGCCCCAGCATTTT. The encoded protein is CASSRQASNQPQHF.

The rearrangement links TRBV2 to TRBJ2-3; D gene uncertain. CDR1 and CDR2 from the germline V gene are SNHLY and FYNNEI. The CDR3 runs 13 residues. V shed 7 bases and J shed 0 bases, with 8 bases lying between them. CDR3 in DNA: TGTGCCAGCAAAGGACGGAGCACAGATACGCAGTATTTT. The encoded protein is CASKGRSTDTQYF.

V and J are TRBV10-3 and TRBJ2-2; 14 nucleotides line up with TRBD2. CDR1 ENHRY and CDR2 SYGVKD come from the germline V gene. The CDR3 runs to 17 residues. V trimming: 5 bases; J trimming: 0 bases; junction bases outside the gene matches: 2. CDR3 coding DNA: TGTGCCATCAGTCCGGGACTAGCGGGAGCGAACACCGGGGAGCTGTTTTTT. Protein sequence: CAISPGLAGANTGELFF.

The chain couples TRBV11-3 to TRBJ1-1; TRBD1 might be the D (6 bases). CDR1 is SGHNT and CDR2 is YENEEA in the germline V gene. Deletions cut 3 bases from V and 3 bases from J, with 11 bases between. This CDR3 region has 14 residues. The CDR3 protein is CASSFTGADTEAFF. In nucleotides, the CDR3 is TGTGCCAGCAGCTTCACGGGGGCCGACACTGAAGCTTTCTTT.

The chain has TRBV19 and TRBJ1-5; no definite D call. Per the germline V gene, CDR1 is LNHDA and CDR2 is SQIVND (reference sequence). With 2 bases removed from V and 0 bases from J, the gap between germline ends came to 8 bases. The CDR3 consists of 15 residues. CDR3 coding DNA: TGTGCCAGTAGTATAACGGGATATAGCAATCAGCCCCAGCATTTT. Its protein product is CASSITGYSNQPQHF.

The chain uses TRBV7-9 and TRBJ1-3; tentatively, D is TRBD1 (5 bases). The germline V gene encodes CDR1 SEHNR and CDR2 FQNEAQ (reference sequence). The length of the CDR3 is 15 residues. V was shortened by 3 bases and J by 1 base, with 10 bases between the two germline ends. Here the CDR3 reads CASSLGERSGNTIYF. The CDR3, as DNA: TGTGCCAGCAGCTTGGGGGAACGATCTGGAAACACCATATATTTT.